This T cell receptor (beta chain) was recorded in a study of T cell changes during pregnancy in multiple sclerosis. The CDR3 length is 17 residues. V shed 3 bases and J 6 bases; nucleotides not matched to a gene: 5. Germline V gene lookup returns CDR1 SGHVS and CDR2 FNYEAQ. Only in-frame clones appear in the TCRdb table, and some are missing; sequencing was by immunoSEQ multiplex PCR. The sample lists about 29,000 clones, about 88% occurring once. This clone was detected only once. Source: CD8+ T cells from peripheral blood mononuclear cells, taken after pregnancy. The sequence derives from a female donor with multiple sclerosis, enrolled in a pregnancy study. This chain uses TRBV7-6 with TRBJ2-2, with 15 bases identical to TRBD2. CDR3 in DNA: TGTGCCAGCAGCTTCGGACTAGCGGGAGGGATCCCCGGGGAGCTGTTTTTT. This sequence encodes CASSFGLAGGIPGELFF.